Listed below are T cell receptor beta chains from one sample, sequenced in a study of T-cell memory formation after mild COVID-19. MiXCR, applied by TCRdb to the 5' RACE reads, yields one record per CDR3 protein. The sample records around 430,000 distinct CDR3 sequences, approximately 16% being singletons. The source material was PBMCs or a T cell subset sorted from them (not recorded which). The receptors were gathered from a man younger than 35 who had mild COVID-19 (a few samples of this study predate the infection). Cell type and time point are not known. Both conserved end residues are part of each CDR3. A D gene is named only where the DNA matches it firmly. Size is omitted from some rows. Given values are once, few, many or a class for expanded clones.

clone size: many
V gene: TRBV4-1
D gene: -
J gene: TRBJ2-1
CDR3 protein: CASSPRRTDNEQFF
CDR3 DNA: TGCGCCAGCAGCCCACGCCGGACCGACAATGAGCAGTTCTTC

clone size: -
V gene: TRBV27
D gene: TRBD1
J gene: TRBJ1-1
CDR3 protein: CASSSDRGRGHTEAFF
CDR3 DNA: TGTGCCAGCAGTTCGGACAGGGGGCGGGGACACACTGAAGCTTTCTTT

clone size: few
V gene: TRBV7-2
D gene: -
J gene: TRBJ2-7
CDR3 protein: CASSLNRRGEQYF
CDR3 DNA: TGTGCCAGCAGTCTCAACCGGAGGGGCGAGCAGTACTTC

clone size: few
V gene: TRBV7-9
D gene: -
J gene: TRBJ2-1
CDR3 protein: CASSLGDRRNEQFF
CDR3 DNA: TGTGCCAGCAGCTTGGGAGACAGGCGGAATGAGCAGTTCTTC

clone size: few
V gene: TRBV30
D gene: -
J gene: TRBJ1-2
CDR3 protein: CAWSVGGRRNYGYTF
CDR3 DNA: TGTGCCTGGAGTGTAGGGGGAAGAAGGAACTATGGCTACACCTTC

clone size: -
V gene: TRBV2
D gene: -
J gene: TRBJ2-3
CDR3 protein: CASRSDFTSTDTQYF
CDR3 DNA: TGTGCCAGCAGATCCGACTTTACTAGCACAGATACGCAGTATTTT

clone size: -
V gene: TRBV6-2/TRBV6-3
D gene: -
J gene: TRBJ1-2
CDR3 protein: CASSYGQGTGYGYTF
CDR3 DNA: TGTGCCAGCAGTTACGGGCAGGGAACCGGCTATGGCTACACCTTC

clone size: many
V gene: TRBV5-1
D gene: -
J gene: TRBJ2-5
CDR3 protein: CASSLYGTETQYF
CDR3 DNA: TGCGCCAGCAGCTTGTACGGGACAGAGACCCAGTACTTC

clone size: few
V gene: TRBV5-1
D gene: TRBD2
J gene: TRBJ2-1
CDR3 protein: CASSLGAGGPYEQFF
CDR3 DNA: TGCGCCAGCAGCTTGGGGGCGGGGGGGCCGTATGAGCAGTTCTTC

clone size: few
V gene: TRBV7-9
D gene: -
J gene: TRBJ2-5
CDR3 protein: CASSQRGEQETQYF
CDR3 DNA: TGTGCCAGCAGCCAAAGAGGGGAACAAGAGACCCAGTACTTC

clone size: few
V gene: TRBV3-1
D gene: -
J gene: TRBJ1-1
CDR3 protein: CASSLGYTEAFF
CDR3 DNA: TGTGCCAGCAGCCTCGGGTACACTGAAGCTTTCTTT

clone size: -
V gene: TRBV7-2
D gene: TRBD2
J gene: TRBJ2-2
CDR3 protein: CASSATSGYLAGELFF
CDR3 DNA: TGTGCCAGCAGCGCGACTAGCGGGTATCTTGCCGGGGAGCTGTTTTTT

clone size: -
V gene: TRBV4-1
D gene: TRBD2
J gene: TRBJ2-1
CDR3 protein: CASSGLPGLAGASYNEQFF
CDR3 DNA: TGCGCCAGCAGCGGCTTACCGGGACTAGCGGGGGCCTCCTACAATGAGCAGTTCTTC

clone size: -
V gene: TRBV6-5
D gene: TRBD1
J gene: TRBJ2-6
CDR3 protein: CASSQGARSGIQGANVLTF
CDR3 DNA: TGTGCCAGTTCACAGGGGGCAAGGAGTGGCATTCAGGGGGCCAACGTCCTGACTTTC

clone size: -
V gene: TRBV5-1
D gene: -
J gene: TRBJ2-1
CDR3 protein: CASSFDVQGRGQFF
CDR3 DNA: TGCGCCAGCAGCTTCGACGTACAGGGTCGTGGGCAGTTCTTC

clone size: few
V gene: TRBV20-1
D gene: -
J gene: TRBJ2-5
CDR3 protein: CSARARLGNQETQYF
CDR3 DNA: TGCAGTGCTAGAGCCCGGTTAGGAAATCAAGAGACCCAGTACTTC

clone size: -
V gene: TRBV28
D gene: TRBD1
J gene: TRBJ1-1
CDR3 protein: CASSYHRTGGEDTEAFF
CDR3 DNA: TGTGCCAGCAGCTACCACCGGACAGGGGGCGAGGACACTGAAGCTTTCTTT

clone size: -
V gene: TRBV7-9
D gene: TRBD2
J gene: TRBJ2-3
CDR3 protein: CASSPRASSGERGGADTQYF
CDR3 DNA: TGTGCCAGCAGCCCTAGGGCCTCTAGCGGGGAGAGAGGAGGGGCAGATACGCAGTATTTT

clone size: -
V gene: TRBV6-6
D gene: -
J gene: TRBJ1-5
CDR3 protein: CASSYWSGDEGNQPQHF
CDR3 DNA: TGTGCCAGCAGTTACTGGTCGGGGGATGAGGGCAATCAGCCCCAGCATTTT

clone size: once
V gene: TRBV7-2
D gene: -
J gene: TRBJ1-2
CDR3 protein: CASSLRYTDRSYTF
CDR3 DNA: TGTGCCAGCAGCTTACGGTATACAGATAGGAGCTACACCTTC